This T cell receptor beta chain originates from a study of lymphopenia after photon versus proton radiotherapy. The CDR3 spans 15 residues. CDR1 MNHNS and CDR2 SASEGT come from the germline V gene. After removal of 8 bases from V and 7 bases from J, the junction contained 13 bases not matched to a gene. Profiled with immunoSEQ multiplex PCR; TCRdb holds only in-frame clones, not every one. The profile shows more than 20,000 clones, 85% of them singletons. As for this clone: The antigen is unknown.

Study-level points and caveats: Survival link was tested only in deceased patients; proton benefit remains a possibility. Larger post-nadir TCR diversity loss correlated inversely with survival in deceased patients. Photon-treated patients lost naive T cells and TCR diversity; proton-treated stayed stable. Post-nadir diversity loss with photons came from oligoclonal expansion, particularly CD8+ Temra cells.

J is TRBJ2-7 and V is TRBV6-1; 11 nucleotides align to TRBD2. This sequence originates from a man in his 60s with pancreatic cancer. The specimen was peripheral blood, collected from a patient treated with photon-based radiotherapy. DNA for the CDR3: TGTGCCAGCCTGAGCGATAGCGGGGGGGCCCAAGAGCAGTACTTC. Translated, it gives CASLSDSGGAQEQYF.